Listed here are 5 T cell receptor beta chains from one sample, sequenced in a study of blood T cell repertoires in COVID-19. The assay was immunoSEQ multiplex PCR, and TCRdb's table has in-frame clones only and misses some. The sample has about 210,000 clones; around nine tenths are singletons. The sample consisted of PBMCs or T cells enriched from blood (not recorded which). These receptors originate from a woman aged 25 to 39 who had been exposed to COVID-19.

The V gene is TRBV3-1 (or the pseudogene TRBV3-2), the J gene TRBJ1-4; 8 nucleotides line up with TRBD1. The CDR3 contains 14 residues. V was pared by 4 bases and J by 8 bases, with 6 bases of the junction left unmatched. Germline CDR1 reads LGHDT; CDR2 reads YNNKEL (reference sequence). The DNA for the CDR3 is TGTGCCAGCAGCCGGAGGACAGGGAGGGAAAAACTGTTTTTT. It codes for CASSRRTGREKLFF.

CDR3 coding DNA: TGCGCCAGCAGTGAGTGGCGCGGGGGGGGCACAGATACGCAGTATTTT. This sequence encodes CASSEWRGGGTDTQYF. The genes are TRBV10-1 and TRBJ2-3, with 9 nucleotides matching TRBD2. V lost 1 base and J lost 1; bases outside the gene matches: 3. Germline V CDR1 and CDR2: WNHNN, SYGVQD (reference sequence). The CDR3 length is 16 residues.

Here the CDR3 DNA reads TGTGCCAGCAGCCACATCGACTCGCGCTACGAGCAGTACTTC. It codes for CASSHIDSRYEQYF. The chain uses TRBV14 and TRBJ2-7; D gene ambiguous. CDR3 length: 14 residues. Germline CDR1 reads SGHDN; CDR2 reads FVKESK. The V end was cut by 3 bases, the J end by 3 bases, with 12 bases between.

This clone was detected only a few times. This rearrangement joins TRBV30 to TRBJ1-1; unclear D gene. The V gene's germline CDR1 is GTSNPN and CDR2 SVGIG (reference sequence). Trimming took off 4 bases at V and 8 bases at J, with 14 bases between the two ends. This CDR3 comprises 12 residues. DNA for the CDR3: TGTGCCTGGAACCCCCAATCAGGCGAAGCTTTCTTT. The encoded protein is CAWNPQSGEAFF.

The chain recombines TRBV13 with TRBJ1-5; perhaps TRBD1 as D (5 bases). The CDR3 has 16 amino acids. Germline V gene lookup returns CDR1 PRHDT and CDR2 FYEKMQ (reference sequence). The V end lost 2 bases, the J end lost 1 base, and 12 bases lay between the germline ends. In nucleotides, the CDR3 is TGTGCCAGCAGCTTACGGTTGGGGGGGAGCAATCAGCCCCAGCATTTT. Translated: CASSLRLGGSNQPQHF.